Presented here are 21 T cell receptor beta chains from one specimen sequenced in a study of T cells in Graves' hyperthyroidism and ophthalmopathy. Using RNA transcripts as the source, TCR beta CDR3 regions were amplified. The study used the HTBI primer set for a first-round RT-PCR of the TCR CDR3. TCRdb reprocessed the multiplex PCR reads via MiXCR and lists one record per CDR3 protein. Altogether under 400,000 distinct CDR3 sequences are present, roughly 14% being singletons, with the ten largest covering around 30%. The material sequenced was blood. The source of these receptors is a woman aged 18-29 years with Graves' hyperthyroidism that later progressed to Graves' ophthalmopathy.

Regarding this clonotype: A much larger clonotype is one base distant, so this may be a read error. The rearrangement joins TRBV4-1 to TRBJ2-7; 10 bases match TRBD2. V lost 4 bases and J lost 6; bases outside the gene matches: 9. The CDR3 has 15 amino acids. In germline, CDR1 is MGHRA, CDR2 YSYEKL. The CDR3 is CASSPFTSGTGEQYF. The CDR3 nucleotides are TGCGCCAGCAGCCCCTTTACTAGCGGGACGGGCGAGCAGTACTTC.

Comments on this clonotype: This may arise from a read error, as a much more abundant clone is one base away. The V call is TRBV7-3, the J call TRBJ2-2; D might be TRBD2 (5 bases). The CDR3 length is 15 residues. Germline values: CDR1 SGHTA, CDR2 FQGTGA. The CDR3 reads CASSLNPQLAGEPFF. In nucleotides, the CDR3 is TGTGCCAGCAGCTTAAACCCCCAGCTAGCCGGGGAGCCGTTTTTT.

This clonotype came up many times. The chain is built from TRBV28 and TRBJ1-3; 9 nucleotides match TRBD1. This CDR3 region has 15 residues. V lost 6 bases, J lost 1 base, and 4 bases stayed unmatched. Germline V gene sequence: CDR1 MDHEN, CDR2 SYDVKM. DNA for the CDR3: TGTGCCAGCAGCTGGGACAGGGCTTCTGGAAACACCATATATTTT. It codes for CASSWDRASGNTIYF.

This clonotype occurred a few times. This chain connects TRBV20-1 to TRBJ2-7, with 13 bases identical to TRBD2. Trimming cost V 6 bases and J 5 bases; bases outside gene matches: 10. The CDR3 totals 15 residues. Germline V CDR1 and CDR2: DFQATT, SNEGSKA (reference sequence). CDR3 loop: CSATSGRAVSDEQYF. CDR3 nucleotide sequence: TGCAGTGCAACTAGCGGGAGGGCCGTTAGCGACGAGCAGTACTTC.

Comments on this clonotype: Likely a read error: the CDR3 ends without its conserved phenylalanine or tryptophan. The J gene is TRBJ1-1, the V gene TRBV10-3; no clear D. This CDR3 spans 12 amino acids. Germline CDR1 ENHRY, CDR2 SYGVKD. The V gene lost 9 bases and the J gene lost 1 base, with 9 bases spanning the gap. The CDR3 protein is CAMAYKNTEAFS. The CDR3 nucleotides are TGTGCCATGGCCTATAAGAACACTGAAGCTTTCTCT.

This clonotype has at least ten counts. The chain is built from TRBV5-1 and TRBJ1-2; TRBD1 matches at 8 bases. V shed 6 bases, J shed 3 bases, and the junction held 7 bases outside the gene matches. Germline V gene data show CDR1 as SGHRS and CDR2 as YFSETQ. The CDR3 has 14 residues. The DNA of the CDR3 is TGCGCCAGCACCGACAGGGGCGAAGACTATGGCTACACCTTC. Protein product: CASTDRGEDYGYTF.

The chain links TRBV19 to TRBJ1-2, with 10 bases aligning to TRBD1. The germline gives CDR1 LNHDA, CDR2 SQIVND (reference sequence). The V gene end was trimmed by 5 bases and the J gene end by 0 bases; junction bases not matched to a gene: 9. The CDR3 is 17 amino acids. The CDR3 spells CASSLRDRGETNYGYTF. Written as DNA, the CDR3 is TGTGCCAGTAGTCTCCGGGACAGGGGAGAAACTAACTATGGCTACACCTTC. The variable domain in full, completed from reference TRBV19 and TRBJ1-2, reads DGGITQSPKYLFRKEGQNVTLSCEQNLNHDAMYWYRQDPGQGLRLIYYSQIVNDFQKGDIAEGYSVSREKKESFPLTVTSAQKNPTAFYLCASSLRDRGETNYGYTFGSGTRLTVV.

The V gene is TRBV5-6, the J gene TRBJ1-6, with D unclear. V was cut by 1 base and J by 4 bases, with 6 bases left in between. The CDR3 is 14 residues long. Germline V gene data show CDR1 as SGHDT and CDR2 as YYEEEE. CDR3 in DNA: TGTGCCAGCAGCTTGCTCAGTTATAATTCACCCCTCCACTTT. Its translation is CASSLLSYNSPLHF.

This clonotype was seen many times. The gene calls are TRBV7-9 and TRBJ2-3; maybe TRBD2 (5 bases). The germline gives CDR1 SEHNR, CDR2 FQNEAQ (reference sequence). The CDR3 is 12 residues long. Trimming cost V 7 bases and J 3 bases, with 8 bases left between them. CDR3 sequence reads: CASTGETDTQYF. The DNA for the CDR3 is TGTGCCAGCACCGGGGAAACAGATACGCAGTATTTT.

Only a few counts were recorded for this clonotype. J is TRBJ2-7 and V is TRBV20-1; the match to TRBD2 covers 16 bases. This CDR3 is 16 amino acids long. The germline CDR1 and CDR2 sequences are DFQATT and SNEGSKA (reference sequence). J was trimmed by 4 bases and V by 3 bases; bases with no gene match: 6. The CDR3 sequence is CSARDLGLAGGYEQYF. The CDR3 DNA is TGCAGTGCTAGGGACTTGGGACTAGCGGGAGGGTACGAGCAGTACTTC.

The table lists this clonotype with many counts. The CDR3 region is CATSDSVATEAFF. The DNA for the CDR3 is TGTGCCACCAGTGATTCAGTGGCTACTGAAGCTTTCTTT. The chain joins TRBV24-1 to TRBJ1-1; D is undetermined. With 2 bases removed from V and 5 bases from J, the gap between germline ends came to 8 bases. The CDR3 is 13 residues long. Germline V CDR1 and CDR2: KGHDR, SFDVKD.

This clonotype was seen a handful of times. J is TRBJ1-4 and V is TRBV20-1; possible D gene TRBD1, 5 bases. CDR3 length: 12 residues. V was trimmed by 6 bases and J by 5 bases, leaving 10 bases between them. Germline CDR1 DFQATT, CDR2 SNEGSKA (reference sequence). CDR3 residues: CSAWGWNEKLFF. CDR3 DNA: TGCAGTGCATGGGGGTGGAATGAAAAACTGTTTTTT.

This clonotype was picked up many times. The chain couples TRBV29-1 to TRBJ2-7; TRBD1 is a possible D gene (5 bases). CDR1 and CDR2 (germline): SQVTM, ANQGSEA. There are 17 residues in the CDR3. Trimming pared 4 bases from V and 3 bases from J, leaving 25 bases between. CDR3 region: CSVGGNGWGGSVYEQYF. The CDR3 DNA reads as TGCAGCGTTGGGGGCAATGGATGGGGTGGGTCGGTCTACGAGCAGTACTTC.

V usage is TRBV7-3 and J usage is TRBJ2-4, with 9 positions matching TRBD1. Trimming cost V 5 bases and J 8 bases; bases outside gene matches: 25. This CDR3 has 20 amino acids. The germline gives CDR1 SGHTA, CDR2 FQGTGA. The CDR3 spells CASSPGTGRTGELSGDIQYF. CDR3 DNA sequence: TGTGCCAGCAGCCCTGGGACAGGGCGAACCGGGGAGCTGAGTGGGGACATTCAGTACTTC. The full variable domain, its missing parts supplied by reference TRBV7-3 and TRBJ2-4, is GAGVSQTPSNKVTEKGKYVELRCDPISGHTALYWYRQSLGQGPEFLIYFQGTGAADDSGLPNDRFFAVRPEGSVSTLKIQRTERGDSAVYLCASSPGTGRTGELSGDIQYFGAGTRLSVL.

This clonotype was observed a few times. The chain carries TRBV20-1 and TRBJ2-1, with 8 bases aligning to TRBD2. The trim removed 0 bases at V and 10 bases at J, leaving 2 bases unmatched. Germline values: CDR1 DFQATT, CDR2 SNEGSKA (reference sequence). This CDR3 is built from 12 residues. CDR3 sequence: CSARDRGREQFF. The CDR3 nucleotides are TGCAGTGCTAGAGATCGCGGGAGGGAGCAGTTCTTC.

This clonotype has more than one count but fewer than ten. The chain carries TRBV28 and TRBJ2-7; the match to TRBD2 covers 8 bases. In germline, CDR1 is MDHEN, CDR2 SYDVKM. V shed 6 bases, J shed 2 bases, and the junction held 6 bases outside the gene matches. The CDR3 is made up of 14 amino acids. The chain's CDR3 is CASSSEAGAYEQYF. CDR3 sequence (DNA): TGTGCCAGCAGCTCGGAAGCGGGAGCCTACGAGCAGTACTTC.

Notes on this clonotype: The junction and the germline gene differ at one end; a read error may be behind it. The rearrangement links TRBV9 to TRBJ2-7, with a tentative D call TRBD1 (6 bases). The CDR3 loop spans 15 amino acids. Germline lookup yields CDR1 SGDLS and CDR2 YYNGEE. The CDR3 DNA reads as TGTGCCAGCGGCGTAGATGCAGGGGTGACCTACGAGCAGTACTTC. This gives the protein CASGVDAGVTYEQYF.

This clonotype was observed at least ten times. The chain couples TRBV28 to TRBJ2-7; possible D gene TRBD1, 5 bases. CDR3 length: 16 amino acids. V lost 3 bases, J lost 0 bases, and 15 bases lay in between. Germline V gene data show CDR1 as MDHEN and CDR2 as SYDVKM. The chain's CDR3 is CASSFGHVQLSYEQYF. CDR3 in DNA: TGTGCCAGCAGTTTCGGACACGTCCAACTCTCCTACGAGCAGTACTTC.

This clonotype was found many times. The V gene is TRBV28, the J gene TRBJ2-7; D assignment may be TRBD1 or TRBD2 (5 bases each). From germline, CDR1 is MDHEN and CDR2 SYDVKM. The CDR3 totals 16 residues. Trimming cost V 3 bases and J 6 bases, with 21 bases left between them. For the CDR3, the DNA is TGTGCCAGCAGTTTGAGCCGGGACCGAGTAGTTGGCGAGCAGTACTTC. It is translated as CASSLSRDRVVGEQYF.

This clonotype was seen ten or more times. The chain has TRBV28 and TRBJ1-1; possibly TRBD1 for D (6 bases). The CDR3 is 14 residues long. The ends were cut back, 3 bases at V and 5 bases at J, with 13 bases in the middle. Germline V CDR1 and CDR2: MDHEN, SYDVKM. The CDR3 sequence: CASSFWGAGTEAFF. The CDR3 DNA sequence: TGTGCCAGCAGTTTTTGGGGGGCAGGGACTGAAGCTTTCTTT.

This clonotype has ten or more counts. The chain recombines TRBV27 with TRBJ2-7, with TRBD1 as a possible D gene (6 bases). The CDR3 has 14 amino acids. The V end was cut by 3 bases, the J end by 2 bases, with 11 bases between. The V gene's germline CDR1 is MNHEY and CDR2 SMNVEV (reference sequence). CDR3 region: CASSFGTFPYEQYF. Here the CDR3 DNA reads TGTGCCAGCAGTTTCGGGACATTTCCCTACGAGCAGTACTTC.